The 9 T cell receptor beta chains below come from one sample, sequenced in a study of blood T cell repertoires in COVID-19 (dated by TCRdb to the early 2020s). The method behind the library was the immunoSEQ multiplex PCR assay. The immuneACCESS repertoire file appears here via TCRdb, limited to in-frame rearrangements. These files lack a portion of the clones; in checked studies, under half of the deficit traces to unresolved V genes, and the cause of the others is not known. The table for this sample lists about 180,000 clones; about 82% of them were counted only once. The top ten hold around 7% of the sample. The sequenced sample was peripheral blood. These receptors all come from a man between 65 and 85 years old with active or convalescent COVID-19.

The chain employs TRBV7-9 and TRBJ1-2, with D unclear. The germline V gene encodes CDR1 SEHNR and CDR2 FQNEAQ (reference sequence). The CDR3 has 10 residues. Trimming removed 9 bases from V and 5 bases from J, with 7 bases in between. CDR3 sequence reads: CASGEYGYTF. Here the CDR3 DNA reads TGTGCCAGTGGGGAGTATGGCTACACCTTC.

The chain links TRBV10-3 to TRBJ2-3; TRBD2 matches at 10 bases. The CDR3 extends over 16 amino acids. With V trimmed by 6 bases and J by 3 bases, 9 bases remained unmatched. The germline CDR1 and CDR2 sequences are ENHRY and SYGVKD. The CDR3 spells CAIRNPSSGRTDTQYF. In nucleotides, the CDR3 is TGTGCCATCAGGAACCCCTCTAGCGGGAGAACAGATACGCAGTATTTT.

The chain recombines TRBV4-1 with TRBJ1-6, with 7 bases that match TRBD1. The CDR3 length is 16 residues. Losses at the gene ends were 0 bases for V and 11 bases for J; bases not matched to a gene: 10. Per the germline V gene, CDR1 is MGHRA and CDR2 is YSYEKL. The CDR3, as DNA: TGCGCCAGCAGCCAAGATGGGGGACAGTGGTCCCCACCCCTCCACTTT. This translates into CASSQDGGQWSPPLHF.

The chain uses TRBV5-1 and TRBJ1-2; a weak D match, TRBD1 (5 bases). Germline CDR1 reads SGHRS; CDR2 reads YFSETQ. V lost 1 base and J 3 bases, leaving 13 bases between the germline ends. The CDR3 length is 15 residues. The CDR3 is CASSLIRGSHYGYTF. DNA for the CDR3: TGCGCCAGCAGCTTGATTAGGGGATCCCACTATGGCTACACCTTC. Full variable domain (outside the CDR3, taken from reference TRBV5-1 and TRBJ1-2): KAGVTQTPRYLIKTRGQQVTLSCSPISGHRSVSWYQQTPGQGLQFLFEYFSETQRNKGNFPGRFSGRQFSNSRSEMNVSTLELGDSALYLCASSLIRGSHYGYTFGSGTRLTVV.

This chain connects TRBV9 to TRBJ2-1; no firm D call. The CDR3 runs 12 residues. V gave up 4 bases and J gave up 5 bases, with 7 bases separating them. Germline values: CDR1 SGDLS, CDR2 YYNGEE. CDR3 protein: CASSPIHNEQFF. The CDR3 DNA reads TGTGCCAGCAGCCCTATCCACAATGAGCAGTTCTTC. Using reference TRBV9 and TRBJ2-1 for the parts outside the CDR3, the full variable domain is DSGVTQTPKHLITATGQRVTLRCSPRSGDLSVYWYQQSLDQGLQFLIQYYNGEERAKGNILERFSAQQFPDLHSELNLSSLELGDSALYFCASSPIHNEQFFGPGTRLTVL.

CDR3: CASSSGTGGTGELFF. The DNA for the CDR3 is TGCGCCAGCAGCTCAGGGACAGGGGGCACCGGGGAGCTGTTTTTT. The rearrangement joins TRBV5-1 to TRBJ2-2; 11 bases align to TRBD1. Germline assignment: CDR1 SGHRS and CDR2 YFSETQ. The V gene end was trimmed by 3 bases and the J gene end by 4 bases; junction bases not matched to a gene: 2. The CDR3 loop spans 15 amino acids.

The rearrangement uses TRBV7-2 and TRBJ2-5; 9 bases agree with TRBD2. After removal of 4 bases from V and 1 base from J, the junction contained 7 bases not matched to a gene. Germline V lookup: CDR1 SGHTA, CDR2 FQGNSA. This CDR3 is built from 16 residues. The CDR3, as DNA: TGTGCCAGCAGCTCCCGGGCGACTAGCGGCCAAGAGACCCAGTACTTC. It encodes CASSSRATSGQETQYF.

The chain carries TRBV9 and TRBJ1-2, with 7 bases fitting TRBD1. The trim removed 0 bases at V and 9 bases at J, leaving 5 bases unmatched. The CDR3 consists of 13 residues. The germline CDR1 and CDR2 sequences are SGDLS and YYNGEE. CDR3 residues: CASSVGDSPRYTF. As DNA, the CDR3 is TGTGCCAGCAGCGTAGGGGACAGCCCTCGCTACACCTTC.

The chain is built from TRBV5-1 and TRBJ2-5; tentatively, D is TRBD1 (5 bases). Germline values: CDR1 SGHRS, CDR2 YFSETQ. V lost 3 bases and J 1 base, leaving 10 bases between the germline ends. The CDR3 is made up of 14 amino acids. The CDR3 nucleotides are TGCGCCAGCAGCTCGGACATACTCCAAGAGACCCAGTACTTC. Amino acid sequence: CASSSDILQETQYF.